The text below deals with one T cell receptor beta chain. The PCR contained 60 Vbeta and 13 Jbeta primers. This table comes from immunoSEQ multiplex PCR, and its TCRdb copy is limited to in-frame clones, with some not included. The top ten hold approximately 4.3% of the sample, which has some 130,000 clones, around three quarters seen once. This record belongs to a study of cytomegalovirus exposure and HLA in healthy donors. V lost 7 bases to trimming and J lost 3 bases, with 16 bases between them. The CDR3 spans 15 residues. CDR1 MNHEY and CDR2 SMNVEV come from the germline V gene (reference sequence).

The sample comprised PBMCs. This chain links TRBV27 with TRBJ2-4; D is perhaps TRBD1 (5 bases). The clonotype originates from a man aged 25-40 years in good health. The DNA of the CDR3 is TGTGCCAGCACAACCTGGACACTGGGCAAAAACATTCAGTACTTC. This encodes CASTTWTLGKNIQYF.